This entry is about one T cell receptor beta chain. On sorted subsets, replicate PCRs used 150 to 250 ng DNA, or 27,000 or so T cell genomes. Profiled with immunoSEQ multiplex PCR; TCRdb holds only in-frame clones, not every one. Here the sample spans about 1.5 million clones, 95% to 99% being singletons. This sample was included in a study of shared clonotypes between healthy human individuals. The sample comprised naive CD4+ T cells sorted from blood. The subset here: CD45RA+ positively selected. The receptor was derived from a man aged 25-40 years in good health.

The CDR3 here is CASSAMTGISEKLFF. CDR3 in DNA: TGTGCCAGTAGTGCCATGACAGGGATTAGTGAAAAACTGTTTTTT. The V and J genes are TRBV19 and TRBJ1-4; TRBD1 matches 7 bases. The CDR3 covers 15 residues. The junction had 10 bases not matched to a gene; V was cut back by 5 bases and J by 7 bases. Germline values: CDR1 LNHDA, CDR2 SQIVND (reference sequence).